This T cell receptor (beta chain) came from a study of Graves' ophthalmopathy and Graves' hyperthyroidism. RNA transcripts served as template for amplifying TCR beta CDR3 sequences. Scientists carried out first-round RT-PCR using HTBI primers and then a second-round multiplex PCR. A single record per CDR3 protein comes from TCRdb applying MiXCR to the multiplex PCR reads. The data contain some 160,000 distinct CDR3 sequences, just under 40% of them singletons. The CDR3 covers 15 residues. V lost 5 bases and J lost 6; bases outside the gene matches: 9. Sequencing was performed on peripheral blood. The V and J genes are TRBV12-3 or TRBV12-4 and TRBJ1-5; TRBD1 aligns across 8 bases. The TCR was taken from a man in his thirties or forties with Graves' ophthalmopathy. The CDR3 sequence is CASSQGQAGLQPQHF. The CDR3, as DNA: TGTGCCAGCAGTCAGGGACAGGCGGGACTTCAGCCCCAGCATTTT.